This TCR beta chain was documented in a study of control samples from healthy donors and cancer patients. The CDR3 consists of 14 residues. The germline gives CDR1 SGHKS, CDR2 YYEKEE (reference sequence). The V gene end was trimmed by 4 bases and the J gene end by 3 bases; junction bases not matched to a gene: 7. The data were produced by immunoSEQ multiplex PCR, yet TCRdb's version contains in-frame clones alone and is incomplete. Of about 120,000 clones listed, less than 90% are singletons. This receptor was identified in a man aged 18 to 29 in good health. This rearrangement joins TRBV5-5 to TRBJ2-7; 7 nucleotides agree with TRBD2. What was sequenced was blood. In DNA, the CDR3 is TGTGCCAGCAGCAATACTAGCGCAGGCTACGAGCAGTACTTC. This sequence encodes CASSNTSAGYEQYF.